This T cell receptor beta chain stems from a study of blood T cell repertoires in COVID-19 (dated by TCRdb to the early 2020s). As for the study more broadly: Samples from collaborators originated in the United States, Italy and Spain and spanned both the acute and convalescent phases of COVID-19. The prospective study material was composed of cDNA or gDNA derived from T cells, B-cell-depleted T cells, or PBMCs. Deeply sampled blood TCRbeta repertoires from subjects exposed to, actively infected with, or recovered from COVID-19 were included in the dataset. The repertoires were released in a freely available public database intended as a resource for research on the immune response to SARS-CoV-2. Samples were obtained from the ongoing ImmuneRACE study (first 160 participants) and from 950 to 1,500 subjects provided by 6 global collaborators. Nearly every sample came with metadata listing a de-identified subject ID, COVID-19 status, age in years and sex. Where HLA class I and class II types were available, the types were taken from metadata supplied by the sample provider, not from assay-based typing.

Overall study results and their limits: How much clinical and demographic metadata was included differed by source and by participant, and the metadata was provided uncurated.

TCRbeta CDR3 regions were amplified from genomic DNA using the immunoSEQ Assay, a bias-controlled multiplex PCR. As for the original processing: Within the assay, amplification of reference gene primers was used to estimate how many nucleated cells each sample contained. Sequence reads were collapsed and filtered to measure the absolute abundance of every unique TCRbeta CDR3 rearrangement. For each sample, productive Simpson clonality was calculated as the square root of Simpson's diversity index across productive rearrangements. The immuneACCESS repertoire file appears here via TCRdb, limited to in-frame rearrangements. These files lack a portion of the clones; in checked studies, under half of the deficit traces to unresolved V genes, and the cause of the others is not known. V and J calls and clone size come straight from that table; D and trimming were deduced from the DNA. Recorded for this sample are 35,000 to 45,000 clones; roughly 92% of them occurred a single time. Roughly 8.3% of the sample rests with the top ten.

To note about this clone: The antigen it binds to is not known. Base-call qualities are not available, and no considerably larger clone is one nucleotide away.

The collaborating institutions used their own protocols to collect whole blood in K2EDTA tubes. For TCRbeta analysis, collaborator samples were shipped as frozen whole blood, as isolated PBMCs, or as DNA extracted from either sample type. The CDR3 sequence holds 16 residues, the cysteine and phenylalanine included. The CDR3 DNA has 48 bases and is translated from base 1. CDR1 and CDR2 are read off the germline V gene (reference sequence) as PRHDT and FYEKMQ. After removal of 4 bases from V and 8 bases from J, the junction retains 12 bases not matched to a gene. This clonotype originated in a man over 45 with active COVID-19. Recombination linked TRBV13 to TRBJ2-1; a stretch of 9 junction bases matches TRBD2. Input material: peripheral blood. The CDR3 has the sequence CASSSQDQREEHEQFF. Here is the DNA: TGTGCCAGCAGCTCCCAGGACCAGCGGGAGGAACATGAGCAGTTCTTC.